Listed below are T cell receptor beta chains from one sample, sequenced in a study of CD8+CD57+ T cells in acquired aplastic anemia. TCRdb used MiXCR to reprocess the reads, holding one entry per CDR3 protein. Of around 190,000 distinct CDR3 sequences in the sample, around 63% are singletons; the top ten hold 25% to 30%. Sequenced sample: sorted CD4+, CD8+, or CD8+CD57+ T cells (not recorded which) from PBMCs. The receptors were sampled from a human donor in good health. CDR3s include the opening cysteine and the closing phenylalanine or tryptophan. A D gene is named only where the DNA matches it firmly. Some rows have no size entry. The others give once, few or many, or a class for an expanded clone.

TRBD1	many	TRBV7-9	TRBJ2-6	CASSLTGGSSGANVLTF	TGTGCCAGCAGCCTTACAGGGGGGTCCTCTGGGGCCAACGTCCTGACTTTC
NA	NA	TRBV19	TRBJ1-6	CASSIVPGGNSPLHF	TGTGCCAGTAGTATAGTCCCAGGAGGGAATTCACCCCTCCACTTT
NA	NA	TRBV2	TRBJ1-5	CASSGPTVTSNQPQHF	TGTGCCAGCAGTGGCCCGACAGTAACTAGCAATCAGCCCCAGCATTTT
NA	few	TRBV14	TRBJ2-3	CASSYQTDTQYF	TGTGCCAGCAGCTACCAGACAGATACGCAGTATTTT
NA	NA	TRBV9	TRBJ1-6	CASRLDQGYNSPLHF	TGTGCCAGCAGACTGGACCAAGGGTATAATTCACCCCTCCACTTT
NA	NA	TRBV20-1	TRBJ1-2	CSAREGNYGYTF	TGCAGTGCTAGAGAGGGGAACTATGGCTACACCTTC
TRBD1	many	TRBV19	TRBJ1-5	CASSTDRGKWQPQHF	TGTGCCAGTAGCACAGACAGGGGAAAATGGCAGCCCCAGCATTTT
NA	few	TRBV6-1	TRBJ2-7	CASSDLGGSSSYEQYF	TGTGCCAGCAGTGATTTAGGGGGTAGTTCCTCCTACGAGCAGTACTTC
NA	NA	TRBV6-4	TRBJ2-5	CASKPRGSGQPGAQYF	TGTGCCAGCAAACCCAGAGGGAGCGGCCAACCGGGGGCCCAGTACTTC
NA	NA	TRBV29-1	TRBJ2-2	CSFTGGSNTGELFF	TGCAGCTTCACCGGGGGATCGAACACCGGGGAGCTGTTTTTT
TRBD1	many	TRBV7-3	TRBJ2-2	CASSPTGGIGELFF	TGTGCCAGCAGCCCGACAGGGGGGATCGGGGAGCTGTTTTTT
NA	many	TRBV7-8	TRBJ2-7	CASSSVPKRDEQYF	TGTGCCAGCAGCTCGGTTCCCAAGAGGGACGAGCAGTACTTC
TRBD1	NA	TRBV19	TRBJ2-1	CASSPEDRYNGQFF	TGTGCCAGCAGTCCCGAGGACAGGTACAATGGGCAGTTCTTC
NA	NA	TRBV19	TRBJ1-6	CASTWTANSPLHF	TGTGCCAGTACCTGGACTGCGAATTCACCCCTCCACTTT
NA	many	TRBV6-1	TRBJ2-7	CASRIWGSYEQYF	TGTGCCAGCAGGATCTGGGGCTCCTACGAGCAGTACTTC
TRBD1	NA	TRBV6-5	TRBJ2-7	CASSRTGVSYEQYF	TGTGCCAGCAGCCGGACAGGGGTTTCCTACGAGCAGTACTTC
NA	NA	TRBV15	TRBJ2-2	CASSQTEGATGELFF	TGTGCCAGCAGTCAGACAGAGGGCGCGACCGGGGAGCTGTTTTTT
NA	NA	TRBV5-5	TRBJ1-2	CASSSTGFSGGYTF	TGTGCCAGCAGTTCTACAGGGTTTTCGGGTGGCTACACCTTC
NA	NA	TRBV29-1	TRBJ2-7	CSVAAGPSSYEQYF	TGCAGCGTGGCGGCAGGGCCCTCCTCCTACGAGCAGTACTTC
NA	once	TRBV19	TRBJ2-7	CASSIGAWQGGNEQYF	TGTGCCAGTAGTATCGGAGCTTGGCAGGGGGGAAACGAGCAGTACTTC
NA	NA	TRBV19	TRBJ1-5	CASNGFFNQPQHF	TGTGCCAGTAACGGATTTTTTAATCAGCCCCAGCATTTT
TRBD2	NA	TRBV10-3	TRBJ2-1	CAISESFDTSDEQFF	TGTGCCATCAGTGAGTCGTTTGATACTAGCGATGAGCAGTTCTTC
TRBD2	NA	TRBV7-9	TRBJ2-5	CASSGTSGGETQYF	TGTGCCAGCAGCGGGACTAGCGGGGGAGAGACCCAGTACTTC
NA	NA	TRBV7-9	TRBJ1-4	CASSFLGISEKLFF	TGTGCCAGCAGCTTCCTCGGGATAAGTGAAAAACTGTTTTTT
TRBD1	NA	TRBV20-1	TRBJ2-5	CSASRTGGSGTQYF	TGCAGTGCTAGTAGGACAGGGGGTAGTGGGACCCAGTACTTC
TRBD2	many	TRBV9	TRBJ2-1	CASNSGSGYNEQFF	TGTGCCAGCAATAGCGGGAGTGGCTACAATGAGCAGTTCTTC
TRBD2	NA	TRBV20-1	TRBJ2-7	CSATSGGDPYEQYF	TGCAGTGCAACTAGCGGGGGAGACCCCTACGAGCAGTACTTC
TRBD2	few	TRBV7-3	TRBJ2-7	CASSSSGTSATIWGYDEQYF	TGTGCCAGCAGTTCCTCCGGGACTAGCGCCACAATCTGGGGATACGACGAGCAGTACTTC
NA	once	TRBV5-8	TRBJ2-7	CASSLAPADAYEQYF	TGTGCCAGCAGCTTGGCCCCGGCGGACGCCTACGAGCAGTACTTC
NA	once	TRBV7-6	TRBJ1-2	CASSEVAAASLLANYGYTF	TGTGCCAGCAGTGAAGTGGCGGCTGCCAGCCTACTAGCTAACTATGGCTACACCTTC
TRBD1	NA	TRBV7-9	TRBJ1-6	CASSLTGIRESPLHF	TGTGCCAGCAGCCTGACAGGGATTCGGGAATCACCCCTCCACTTT
NA	NA	TRBV20-1	TRBJ2-5	CSARVRTEKETQYF	TGCAGTGCTAGAGTAAGGACAGAAAAAGAGACCCAGTACTTC
NA	few	TRBV28	TRBJ2-1	CASTATSWSHNEQFF	TGTGCCAGCACTGCCACTAGTTGGTCCCACAATGAGCAGTTCTTC
TRBD1	few	TRBV20-1	TRBJ2-3	CSAILQGNTQYF	TGCAGTGCTATCCTACAGGGGAATACGCAGTATTTT
TRBD1	many	TRBV6-5	TRBJ2-1	CASSPYSQGNEQFF	TGTGCCAGCAGTCCTTACTCACAGGGGAATGAGCAGTTCTTC
TRBD2	few	TRBV7-9	TRBJ2-3	CASSDGLALDTQYF	TGTGCCAGCAGCGATGGACTAGCGTTAGATACGCAGTATTTT
NA	NA	TRBV9	TRBJ2-7	CASSGPWGGEQYF	TGTGCCAGCAGCGGACCTTGGGGCGGTGAGCAGTACTTC
NA	NA	TRBV7-9	TRBJ2-3	CASSRGSVDTQYF	TGTGCCAGCAGCCGAGGATCGGTAGATACGCAGTATTTT
TRBD2	NA	TRBV7-2	TRBJ2-7	CASSLTSGSRYEQYF	TGTGCCAGCAGCCTTACTAGCGGGAGTAGGTACGAGCAGTACTTC
NA	NA	TRBV25-1	TRBJ1-4	CASSGGVWEKLFF	TGTGCCAGCAGTGGTGGGGTATGGGAAAAACTGTTTTTT
NA	NA	TRBV7-9	TRBJ1-2	CASSHSTSGGYTF	TGTGCCAGCAGCCACTCCACGTCGGGCGGCTACACCTTC
TRBD1	NA	TRBV2	TRBJ2-7	CASSEPWTGREQYF	TGTGCCAGCAGTGAGCCCTGGACAGGCCGCGAGCAGTACTTC
NA	NA	TRBV19	TRBJ2-7	CASSIGTESLEQYF	TGTGCCAGTAGTATAGGGACCGAGTCTTTGGAGCAGTACTTC
NA	many	TRBV11-3	TRBJ1-1	CASSNSGRMNTEAFF	TGTGCCAGCAGCAACTCGGGACGGATGAACACTGAAGCTTTCTTT
TRBD1	few	TRBV6-6	TRBJ2-7	CASSYPSGTGLGEQYF	TGTGCCAGCAGTTACCCATCTGGGACAGGGCTTGGAGAGCAGTACTTC
TRBD1	many	TRBV20-1	TRBJ2-7	CSASTGGYEQYF	TGCAGTGCCAGCACAGGGGGCTACGAGCAGTACTTC
NA	NA	TRBV7-9	TRBJ1-1	CASSLALAGVLTEAFF	TGTGCCAGCAGCTTAGCATTAGCAGGGGTTTTGACTGAAGCTTTCTTT
NA	few	TRBV7-9	TRBJ2-7	CASSYRDPVFEQYF	TGTGCCAGCAGTTACCGGGACCCCGTCTTCGAGCAGTACTTC
TRBD1	many	TRBV24-1	TRBJ1-1	CATSVPDRGGTEAFF	TGTGCCACCAGTGTCCCGGACAGGGGAGGCACTGAAGCTTTCTTT